This T cell receptor (beta chain) was sequenced during a study of blood T cell repertoires in COVID-19. The data were produced by immunoSEQ multiplex PCR, yet TCRdb's version contains in-frame clones alone and is incomplete. The sample carries roughly 100,000 clones, about three quarters recorded once. This CDR3 contains 14 residues. Trimming at V came to 7 bases and at J to 7 bases, leaving 12 bases not matched to a gene. Germline CDR1 SNHLY, CDR2 FYNNEI. What was sequenced was peripheral blood. The receptor was derived from an older man with acute or convalescent COVID-19. The chain couples TRBV2 to TRBJ1-1, with TRBD1 identical over 7 bases. Written as DNA, the CDR3 is TGTGCCAGCATGTATCTGGGGACAGACAATGAAGCTTTCTTT. Translation gives CASMYLGTDNEAFF.